This TCR beta chain was observed in a study of monozygotic twins with inflammatory bowel disease. Study-wide results and caveats: Patient repertoire variability may have increased through differing immunosuppressive treatments. IBD patients shared fewer clonotypes with others than healthy twins, especially with disease activity. Evidence did not back any single strong signal or clonotype linked to IBD.

The CDR3 spans 17 residues. Germline-derived CDR1 and CDR2 are KGHSH and LQKENI. To note about this clonotype: The antigen remains undetermined.

Per sample, reverse transcription was split into eight reactions. Following a re-call of the 5' RACE reads, TCRdb has one entry per CDR3 protein and lacks DNA. The sample data list some 160,000 distinct CDR3 sequences. The source of this sequence is a human donor with ulcerative colitis or Crohn's disease, or a healthy co-twin of an affected twin (not recorded which). V is TRBV18 and J is TRBJ2-7; the D gene TCRdb calls, TRBD1, cannot be checked with no DNA. Material for sequencing was blood. CDR3 sequence: CASQPGTGATHTYEQYF.